This T cell receptor (beta chain) was observed in a study of T cell changes during pregnancy in multiple sclerosis. The data were produced by immunoSEQ multiplex PCR, yet TCRdb's version contains in-frame clones alone and is incomplete. This sample has approximately 130,000 clones, with over 85% found just once. Looked up from germline, CDR1 is SGHTA and CDR2 is FQGTGA. This CDR3 region has 15 residues. V trimming: 2 bases; J trimming: 10 bases; junction bases outside the gene matches: 6. The chain links TRBV7-3 to TRBJ1-6; 9 nucleotides agree with TRBD1. The receptor was isolated from a female donor with multiple sclerosis, enrolled in a pregnancy study. Sample: peripheral blood, taken before pregnancy. CDR3 sequence (DNA): TGTGCCAGCAGCTTAGTCGGGACAGGGAGCTCACCCCTCCACTTT. Translated, it gives CASSLVGTGSSPLHF.